These 30 T cell receptor beta chains originate from one sample sequenced in a study of T cells in Graves' hyperthyroidism and ophthalmopathy. The investigators amplified TCR beta CDR3 regions from RNA transcripts. First-round RT-PCR targeting the TCR CDR3 was performed with the HTBI primer set. Using its own MiXCR run on the multiplex PCR reads, TCRdb lists one record per CDR3 protein. The repertoire holds about 360,000 distinct CDR3 sequences, with approximately 13% as singletons. Input material: blood. Source of these receptors: a woman aged 18-29 years with Graves' hyperthyroidism.

The chain uses TRBV5-8 and TRBJ2-1; D is ambiguous. The CDR3 spans 13 residues. CDR1 and CDR2 from the germline V gene are SGHTS and YDEGEE. Trimming removed 0 bases from V and 5 bases from J, with 6 bases in between. CDR3 sequence reads: CASSLAVDNEQFF. The CDR3 DNA sequence: TGTGCCAGCAGCTTGGCCGTGGACAATGAGCAGTTCTTC.

Ten or more counts support this clonotype. This chain joins TRBV6-2 or TRBV6-3 and TRBJ2-1; tentatively, D is TRBD2 (5 bases). The CDR3 has 14 residues. Germline loops: CDR1 MNHEY, CDR2 SVGEGT. Deletions cut 11 bases from V and 7 bases from J, with 21 bases between. This CDR3 is CAGSRDSVTNEQFF. The DNA of the CDR3 is TGTGCCGGATCCCGGGATAGCGTAACAAATGAGCAGTTCTTC.

On this clonotype: One end of the junction does not line up with germline, which may come from a read error. This chain connects TRBV12-3 or TRBV12-4 to TRBJ2-5; D uncertain. The CDR3 has 9 residues. DNA for the CDR3: TGTGCCAGCAGTTTTTTTAAACACTTC. It yields the protein CASSFFKHF.

The V and J genes are TRBV24-1 and TRBJ2-1; TRBD2 aligns across 11 bases. The CDR3 contains 15 residues. Losses at the gene ends were 6 bases for V and 4 bases for J; bases not matched to a gene: 4. Looked up from germline, CDR1 is KGHDR and CDR2 is SFDVKD. The DNA for the CDR3 is TGTGCCACCAGTCGAGTAGCGGGAGGGTACAATGAGCAGTTCTTC. This sequence encodes CATSRVAGGYNEQFF.

This clonotype was seen ten or more times. The chain uses TRBV24-1 and TRBJ1-2; no firm D call. The CDR3 is 12 residues long. Germline CDR1 is KGHDR and CDR2 is SFDVKD. Between the trimmed V and J ends, which lost 5 bases and 8 bases, there was a span of 11 bases. The CDR3 reads CATSGGRLGYTF. The CDR3 DNA follows: TGTGCCACCAGTGGGGGTAGATTAGGCTACACCTTC.

This clonotype was counted many times. The gene calls are TRBV12-3 or TRBV12-4 and TRBJ1-6, with 7 bases that match TRBD1. V was pared by 10 bases and J by 8 bases, with 11 bases of the junction left unmatched. The CDR3 totals 14 residues. CDR3 amino acids: CATNAGTVYSPLHF. CDR3 nucleotides: TGTGCCACCAACGCGGGGACAGTTTATTCACCCCTCCACTTT.

This clonotype was observed a handful of times. The rearrangement joins TRBV25-1 to TRBJ1-6; no clear D. The V gene lost 5 bases and the J gene lost 0 bases, with 11 bases spanning the gap. The CDR3 has 16 residues. Per germline, CDR1 MGHDK and CDR2 SYGVNS. In DNA form, the CDR3 reads TGTGCCAGCAGTCCCGATATGAGCTCCTATAATTCACCCCTCCACTTT. Translated, it gives CASSPDMSSYNSPLHF. The complete variable domain, with remaining parts taken from reference TRBV25-1 and TRBJ1-6, reads EADIYQTPRYLVIGTGKKITLECSQTMGHDKMYWYQQDPGMELHLIHYSYGVNSTEKGDLSSESTVSRIRTEHFPLTLESARPSHTSQYLCASSPDMSSYNSPLHFGNGTRLTVT.

The J gene is TRBJ2-3, the V gene TRBV6-2 or TRBV6-3; D not certain. The CDR3 extends over 13 amino acids. Germline assignment: CDR1 MNHEY and CDR2 SVGEGT. With 11 bases removed from V and 2 bases from J, the gap between germline ends came to 14 bases. This CDR3 is CASSTPNTDTQYF. The CDR3 nucleotides read TGTGCCTCCTCAACCCCTAACACAGATACGCAGTATTTT.

This clonotype occurred many times. CDR3 coding DNA: TGCAGTGCTGGGAAATCGGCAGACCCGGGCTACACCTTC. Translation gives CSAGKSADPGYTF. V usage is TRBV20-1 and J usage is TRBJ1-2; D ambiguous. The CDR3 consists of 13 residues. Trimming cost V 5 bases and J 8 bases, with 18 bases left between them. Per the germline V gene, CDR1 is DFQATT and CDR2 is SNEGSKA (reference sequence).

This clonotype occurred many times. Germline and junction disagree at one end, which may indicate a read error. This chain joins TRBV20-1 and TRBJ2-3, with 7 bases identical to TRBD2. CDR1 and CDR2 (germline): DFQATT, SNEGSKA (reference sequence). CDR3 length: 12 residues. The CDR3 loop is CRASGSTDTQYF. CDR3 in DNA: TGCAGGGCTAGCGGAAGCACAGATACGCAGTATTTT.

This clonotype was detected a few times. In DNA, the CDR3 is TGCAGTGCTGAGGGGGGAAATGAGCAGTTCTTC. It specifies CSAEGGNEQFF. This chain joins TRBV29-1 and TRBJ2-1, with D perhaps TRBD1 or TRBD2 (6 bases each). The CDR3 runs 11 residues. Germline V lookup: CDR1 SQVTM, CDR2 ANQGSEA.

This clonotype was counted ten times or more. The rearrangement uses TRBV9 and TRBJ1-1; no clear D. The CDR3 contains 14 residues. Germline loops: CDR1 SGDLS, CDR2 YYNGEE. V dropped 3 bases and J dropped 0 bases, with 9 bases sitting between them. The CDR3 DNA sequence: TGTGCCAGCAGCGCCCATCCTGTGAACACTGAAGCTTTCTTT. Protein product: CASSAHPVNTEAFF.

This clonotype showed up just a few times. This chain links TRBV25-1 with TRBJ2-2; TRBD1 matches at 9 bases. Germline CDR1 reads MGHDK; CDR2 reads SYGVNS. Trimming at V came to 4 bases and at J to 6 bases, leaving 0 bases not matched to a gene. The CDR3 loop spans 13 amino acids. CDR3 amino acids: CASSGQGAGELFF. CDR3 DNA sequence: TGTGCCAGCAGTGGACAGGGGGCCGGGGAGCTGTTTTTT.

This clonotype has a single count. A much larger clone is a single base away; this may be a read error. This is likely a read error, given that the CDR3 carries no conserved phenylalanine or tryptophan at its end. The chain has TRBV3-1 and TRBJ2-1; D remains ambiguous. The CDR3 sequence is 11 residues long. The V and J ends lost 3 bases and 9 bases respectively, with 6 bases between them. Germline V lookup: CDR1 LGHDT, CDR2 YNNKEL (reference sequence). The CDR3 sequence: CASSHLREQFL. Here the CDR3 DNA reads TGTGCCAGCAGCCATCTCCGTGAGCAGTTCCTC.

This clonotype showed up just a few times. The CDR3, as DNA: TGTGCCAGCAGCTTCAGCGGAAGGGAGCAGTTCTTC. Its translation is CASSFSGREQFF. The rearrangement uses TRBV5-5 and TRBJ2-1, with D perhaps TRBD2 (5 bases). The CDR3 has 12 residues. V was pared by 2 bases and J by 10 bases, with 10 bases between. Germline V gives CDR1 SGHKS, CDR2 YYEKEE (reference sequence).

This clonotype was detected many times. This chain links TRBV11-2 with TRBJ1-2, with D hard to call. V was trimmed by 1 base and J by 2 bases, leaving 8 bases between them. CDR3 length equals 14 residues. Germline-derived CDR1 and CDR2 are SGHAT and FQNNGV. CDR3 sequence reads: CASSLGSSNYGYTF. In DNA, the CDR3 is TGTGCCAGCAGCTTAGGCAGTTCAAACTATGGCTACACCTTC.

A few counts support this clonotype. As DNA, the CDR3 is TGTGCCACCAGTGTCACACTAGCGGGGGCTAATGAGCAGTTCTTC. Its protein is CATSVTLAGANEQFF. V usage is TRBV24-1 and J usage is TRBJ2-1, with 11 bases lining up with TRBD2. V was clipped by 5 bases and J by 7 bases; unmatched bases: 6. The CDR3 length is 15 residues. Germline assignment: CDR1 KGHDR and CDR2 SFDVKD.

At least ten counts were recorded for this clonotype. V and J are TRBV20-1 and TRBJ1-1; the D is unclear. The CDR3 spans 14 residues. The V end lost 0 bases, the J end lost 3 bases, and 11 bases lay between the germline ends. Per germline, CDR1 DFQATT and CDR2 SNEGSKA (reference sequence). CDR3 protein: CSARDGGLDTEAFF. CDR3 DNA sequence: TGCAGTGCTAGAGATGGAGGGCTGGACACTGAAGCTTTCTTT.

The table lists this clonotype with many counts. This rearrangement joins TRBV7-2 to TRBJ2-2; TRBD2 might be the D (6 bases). Trimming left V 7 bases short and J 3 bases short, with 12 bases between. Germline CDR1 is SGHTA and CDR2 is FQGNSA. This CDR3 is built from 14 residues. CDR3 nucleotides: TGTGCCAGCACCCCGCGGGGATACACCGGGGAGCTGTTTTTT. Protein: CASTPRGYTGELFF.

This clonotype was recorded a few times. The J gene is TRBJ1-1, the V gene TRBV9; unclear D gene. The germline gives CDR1 SGDLS, CDR2 YYNGEE. The CDR3 runs 13 residues. V was trimmed by 4 bases and J by 3 bases, leaving 10 bases between them. CDR3 in amino acids: CASSSHPDTEAFF. Written as DNA, the CDR3 is TGTGCCAGCAGCTCCCATCCGGACACTGAAGCTTTCTTT.

The V call is TRBV5-4, the J call TRBJ2-5; 7 nucleotides agree with TRBD1. From germline, CDR1 is SGHNT and CDR2 YYREEE (reference sequence). The J segment lost 1 base and the V segment lost 3 bases, leaving 3 bases of the junction unmatched. The CDR3 spans 14 residues. CDR3 in amino acids: CASSSGQFQETQYF. CDR3 nucleotides: TGTGCCAGCAGCTCGGGACAGTTCCAAGAGACCCAGTACTTC.

In its sample, this clonotype was seen many times. This chain connects TRBV10-3 to TRBJ1-2; 7 nucleotides agree with TRBD1. The CDR3 runs 17 residues. The V gene's germline CDR1 is ENHRY and CDR2 SYGVKD. With V trimmed by 0 bases and J by 3 bases, 10 bases remained unmatched. CDR3 DNA sequence: TGTGCCATCAGTGAGTCTGATTTAGGACAGGTATACTATGGCTACACCTTC. It codes for CAISESDLGQVYYGYTF.

This clonotype was picked up many times. The chain is built from TRBV20-1 and TRBJ2-1; D unresolved. Germline values: CDR1 DFQATT, CDR2 SNEGSKA (reference sequence). V was shortened by 3 bases and J by 0 bases, with 9 bases between the two germline ends. This CDR3 region has 14 residues. The CDR3 reads CSARGSGSYNEQFF. Written as DNA, the CDR3 is TGCAGTGCTAGGGGCAGTGGCTCCTACAATGAGCAGTTCTTC.

The genes are TRBV6-2 or TRBV6-3 and TRBJ2-3, with D possibly TRBD2 on 7 matching bases. This CDR3 spans 14 amino acids. Germline CDR1 MNHEY, CDR2 SVGEGT. Deletions cut 11 bases from V and 4 bases from J, with 19 bases between. CDR3 protein: CAGTGRGGADTQYF. The CDR3 DNA reads as TGTGCCGGAACAGGGAGGGGTGGTGCAGATACGCAGTATTTT.

This clonotype was detected many times. The chain couples TRBV28 to TRBJ2-5, with 12 nucleotides matching TRBD2. The V segment lost 6 bases and the J segment 4 bases; nucleotides outside the gene matches: 3. Germline V gene data show CDR1 as MDHEN and CDR2 as SYDVKM. The CDR3 loop spans 14 amino acids. The CDR3 is CASSPGLAGETQYF. In nucleotides, the CDR3 is TGTGCCAGCAGCCCGGGACTAGCGGGAGAGACCCAGTACTTC.

This chain connects TRBV9 to TRBJ2-2; 8 nucleotides line up with TRBD1. CDR1 is SGDLS, CDR2 YYNGEE, per germline. The length of the CDR3 is 15 residues. V lost 4 bases to trimming and J lost 4 bases; unmatched junction nucleotides: 6. The CDR3 reads CASSPRTGTTGELFF. CDR3 bases: TGTGCCAGCAGCCCCCGGACAGGGACCACCGGGGAGCTGTTTTTT.

The chain couples TRBV5-6 to TRBJ1-3; a weak D match, TRBD1 (5 bases). Germline V gives CDR1 SGHDT, CDR2 YYEEEE. V lost 4 bases and J lost 1, with 18 bases in between. This CDR3 comprises 17 residues. DNA for the CDR3: TGTGCCAGCAGCCAGAGGGGCCGAGAGAGGTCTGGAAACACCATATATTTT. The encoded protein is CASSQRGRERSGNTIYF.

This clonotype was recorded at least ten times. V usage is TRBV27 and J usage is TRBJ2-3; 9 bases line up with TRBD1. The CDR3 has 16 amino acids. V dropped 5 bases and J dropped 6; count of bases not matched to a gene: 12. CDR1 is MNHEY and CDR2 is SMNVEV in the germline V gene (reference sequence). CDR3 protein: CASSPWTGDSRDTQYF. Written as DNA, the CDR3 is TGTGCCAGCAGTCCCTGGACAGGGGATAGTCGGGATACGCAGTATTTT.

The CDR3 spells CASSQGQGRISGNTIYF. In DNA, the CDR3 is TGTGCCAGCAGCCAGGGACAGGGGAGGATCTCTGGAAACACCATATATTTT. The chain recombines TRBV3-1 with TRBJ1-3; 10 positions match TRBD1. Germline V gives CDR1 LGHDT, CDR2 YNNKEL (reference sequence). J lost 0 bases, V lost 3 bases, and 5 bases had no gene match. The CDR3 sequence is 17 residues long.

Many counts were recorded for this clonotype. V is TRBV28 and J is TRBJ2-7; no definite D call. V lost 8 bases, J lost 0 bases, and 14 bases lay in between. The CDR3 has 14 amino acids. Germline assignment: CDR1 MDHEN and CDR2 SYDVKM. DNA for the CDR3: TGTGCCAGCCGGACCCGACGGAGCTCCTACGAGCAGTACTTC. Amino acid sequence: CASRTRRSSYEQYF.